Listed below are T cell receptor beta chains from one sample, sequenced in a study of cytomegalovirus exposure and HLA in healthy donors. Profiling relied on immunoSEQ multiplex PCR, and the TCRdb table lists in-frame clones only, not all of them. The repertoire holds some 150,000 clones, with around 68% as singletons. Sequencing was carried out using PBMCs. These receptor sequences come from a man aged 25 to 45 in good health and CMV-seronegative. Each CDR3 is given with its conserved first and last residue. Fields, in order: clone size, D gene, V gene, J gene, CDR3 DNA, CDR3 protein. D genes are given only for firm matches. Clone size is stated in some rows and not others, as once, few, many or a class when expanded.

>.|.|TRBV7-3|TRBJ2-6
TGTGCCAGCAGCTTAACGAGTATAGGGGCCCTTCCTTCGGGGGCCAACGTCCTGACTTTC
CASSLTSIGALPSGANVLTF
>once|.|TRBV15|TRBJ1-6
TGTGCCACCAGCAGAGAGGCGGGCGCAAATAATTCACCCCTCCACTTT
CATSREAGANNSPLHF
>.|TRBD2|TRBV9|TRBJ2-5
TGTGCCAGCAATTGGGGCCCGGGGAGGGAGCAAGAGACCCAGTACTTC
CASNWGPGREQETQYF
>.|TRBD2|TRBV10-3|TRBJ2-3
TGTGCCACCCGGGGGGGGGACACAGATACGCAGTATTTT
CATRGGDTDTQYF
>.|.|TRBV12-2|TRBJ1-2
TGTGCAAGTCGCTATGGACAGAGCTACACCTTC
CASRYGQSYTF
>.|.|TRBV5-1|TRBJ2-6
TGCGCCAGCAGCTTACAAATCTCTGGGGCCAACGTCCTGACTTTC
CASSLQISGANVLTF
>.|TRBD1|TRBV27|TRBJ1-1
TGTGCCAGCAGCAGGACAGGGACTGAAGCTTTCTTT
CASSRTGTEAFF
>.|TRBD1|TRBV19|TRBJ2-7
TGTGCCAGTAGTAAAACAGGGGGAAGCTCCTACGAGCAGTACTTC
CASSKTGGSSYEQYF
>.|TRBD1|TRBV19|TRBJ2-1
TGTGCCAGTAGCTTGACAGGGGGATTAGTCAATGAGCAGTTCTTC
CASSLTGGLVNEQFF
>.|.|TRBV7-9|TRBJ2-7
TGTGCCAGCAGCATACTGGGGCACATTCACGGGTACGAGCAGTACTTC
CASSILGHIHGYEQYF